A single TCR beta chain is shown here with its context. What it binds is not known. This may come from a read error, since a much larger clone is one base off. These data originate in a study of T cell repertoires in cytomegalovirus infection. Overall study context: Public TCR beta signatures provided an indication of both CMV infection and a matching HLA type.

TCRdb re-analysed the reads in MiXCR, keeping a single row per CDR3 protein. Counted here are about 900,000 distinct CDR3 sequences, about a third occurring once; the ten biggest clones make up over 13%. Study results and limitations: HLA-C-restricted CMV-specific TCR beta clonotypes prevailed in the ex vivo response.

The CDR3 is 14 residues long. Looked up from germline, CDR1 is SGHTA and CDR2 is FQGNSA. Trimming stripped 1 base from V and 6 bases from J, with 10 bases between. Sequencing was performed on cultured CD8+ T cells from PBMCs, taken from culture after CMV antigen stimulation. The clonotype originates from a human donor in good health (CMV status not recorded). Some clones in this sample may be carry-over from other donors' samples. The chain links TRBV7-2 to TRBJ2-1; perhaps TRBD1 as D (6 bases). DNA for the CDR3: TGTGCCAGCAGCTTAGGGACAGTCTGCAATGAGCAGTTCTTC. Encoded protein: CASSLGTVCNEQFF.